Listed here are 32 T cell receptor beta chains from one sample, sequenced in a study of human T cells and chemical hapten exposure. In TCRdb, the RACE reads were re-called with MiXCR into one record per CDR3 protein. The data show roughly 380,000 distinct CDR3 sequences, about 6% seen once. Regarding time point: patch test 2, 6 weeks after DPC sensitization. Treatment reported: therapeutic diphenylcyclopropenone sensitization with weekly scalp DPC. This sample comprised whole blood, obtained in connection with sensitization to the hapten diphenylcyclopropenone (DPC). The receptors were sampled from a young woman with alopecia areata. Some clones in this sample may be carry-over from other donors' samples.

This clonotype was observed a few times. The chain couples TRBV6-2 or TRBV6-3 to TRBJ2-7; 10 nucleotides line up with TRBD2. The CDR3 length is 15 residues. Germline CDR1 is MNHEY and CDR2 is SVGEGT. The V segment lost 8 bases and the J segment 2 bases; nucleotides outside the gene matches: 9. CDR3 residues: CASVSTSGEPYEQYF. The CDR3 DNA reads TGTGCCAGCGTAAGCACTAGCGGGGAGCCCTACGAGCAGTACTTC.

Many counts were recorded for this clonotype. The rearrangement links TRBV5-5 to TRBJ1-5; no reliable D call. CDR3 length: 13 residues. Germline V CDR1 and CDR2: SGHKS, YYEKEE (reference sequence). V gave up 3 bases and J gave up 2 bases, with 6 bases separating them. The DNA for the CDR3 is TGTGCCAGCAGCTCCTTTGGCAATCAGCCCCAGCATTTT. Amino acids: CASSSFGNQPQHF.

The chain carries TRBV12-3 or TRBV12-4 and TRBJ1-3, with TRBD1 matching over 8 bases. J gave up 5 bases and V 5 bases, and 5 bases lay outside the gene matches. The CDR3 has 14 residues. CDR3: CASSGRTGRNTIYF. The DNA of the CDR3 is TGTGCCAGCAGTGGAAGGACAGGGCGAAACACCATATATTTT.

The chain couples TRBV18 to TRBJ1-1, with no clear D. V gave up 5 bases and J gave up 1 base, with 11 bases separating them. The length of the CDR3 is 14 residues. Germline-derived CDR1 and CDR2 are KGHSH and LQKENI. The CDR3 reads CASSFSLTNTEAFF. The CDR3 coding sequence is TGTGCCAGCTCATTCTCCCTCACGAACACTGAAGCTTTCTTT.

This clonotype came up many times. The chain's CDR3 is CASSVGDRGSSGNTIYF. CDR3 DNA: TGTGCCAGCAGCGTGGGGGACAGGGGATCCTCTGGAAACACCATATATTTT. V is TRBV9 and J is TRBJ1-3; 10 nucleotides agree with TRBD1. This CDR3 spans 17 amino acids. The germline V gene has CDR1 SGDLS and CDR2 YYNGEE. V was clipped by 2 bases and J by 0 bases; unmatched bases: 5.

The chain links TRBV6-5 to TRBJ2-2; the D is unclear. The CDR3 consists of 12 residues. V shed 6 bases and J shed 6 bases, with 8 bases lying between them. Germline CDR1 and CDR2: MNHEY and SVGAGI. The CDR3, as DNA: TGTGCCAGCAGGACACCCCCCGGGGAGCTGTTTTTT. Translation gives CASRTPPGELFF.

The chain carries TRBV6-5 and TRBJ2-2; 8 bases match TRBD1. Germline V lookup: CDR1 MNHEY, CDR2 SVGAGI. V shed 2 bases and J 7 bases; nucleotides not matched to a gene: 9. The CDR3 loop spans 16 amino acids. The CDR3 region has the DNA TGTGCCAGCAGTTACACTCGGACAGGGACGGGCGGGGAGCTGTTTTTT. It codes for CASSYTRTGTGGELFF.

This clonotype was counted between two and nine times. The chain has TRBV5-6 and TRBJ2-3, with D unclear. Germline CDR1 reads SGHDT; CDR2 reads YYEEEE. The V gene lost 0 bases and the J gene lost 4 bases, with 9 bases spanning the gap. The CDR3 length is 14 residues. In DNA, the CDR3 is TGTGCCAGCAGCTTGGTATCCGGGCCAGATACGCAGTATTTT. It encodes CASSLVSGPDTQYF.

V usage is TRBV12-3 or TRBV12-4 and J usage is TRBJ1-1, with 12 bases matching TRBD1. The CDR3 runs to 14 residues. Trimming took 5 bases from V and 11 from J; bases not matched to a gene: 9. The CDR3 region is CASSPPGQGAGAFF. The CDR3 region has the DNA TGTGCCAGCAGTCCTCCGGGACAGGGGGCGGGCGCTTTCTTT.

The CDR3 spells CSARGQGEDNEQFF. The DNA for the CDR3 is TGCAGTGCTAGGGGACAGGGGGAGGACAATGAGCAGTTCTTC. The J gene is TRBJ2-1, the V gene TRBV20-1; 11 bases are shared with TRBD1. The ends lost 3 bases at V and 5 bases at J; junction bases unmatched: 3. Germline CDR1 is DFQATT and CDR2 is SNEGSKA (reference sequence). This CDR3 region has 14 residues.

This clonotype was observed a few times. The chain uses TRBV29-1 and TRBJ2-5; TRBD2 might be the D (6 bases). Germline CDR1 is SQVTM and CDR2 is ANQGSEA. V gave up 6 bases and J gave up 2 bases, with 13 bases separating them. This CDR3 is built from 13 residues. The CDR3 sequence is CSVNGGKQETQYF. The CDR3 DNA sequence: TGCAGCGTGAACGGGGGAAAGCAAGAGACCCAGTACTTC.

The V and J genes are TRBV4-3 and TRBJ2-5; the D call may be TRBD1 or TRBD2 (7 bases each). The CDR3 is made up of 17 amino acids. The V end was cut by 0 bases, the J end by 4 bases, with 18 bases between. The germline CDR1 and CDR2 sequences are LGHNA and YSLEER. The CDR3 bases are TGCGCCAGCAGCCAAGAAGGTCTCGGCAGGGGGGGAGAGACCCAGTACTTC. This sequence encodes CASSQEGLGRGGETQYF.

V is TRBV20-1 and J is TRBJ1-4; D not certain. Germline V gene sequence: CDR1 DFQATT, CDR2 SNEGSKA (reference sequence). The CDR3 is 13 residues long. V lost 3 bases, J lost 7 bases, and 12 bases lay in between. CDR3 in amino acids: CSASGDWLEKLFF. The CDR3 nucleotides read TGCAGTGCTAGCGGAGACTGGCTTGAAAAACTGTTTTTT.

The count of this clonotype is one. The chain couples TRBV20-1 to TRBJ1-4, with D tentatively TRBD1 (5 bases). There are 14 residues in the CDR3. Deletions cut 5 bases from V and 7 bases from J, with 17 bases between. Looked up from germline, CDR1 is DFQATT and CDR2 is SNEGSKA (reference sequence). The CDR3 reads CSALDSGSSEKLFF. The CDR3 DNA reads TGCAGTGCTCTCGACAGCGGGTCGAGTGAAAAACTGTTTTTT.

This clonotype was counted ten times or more. J is TRBJ1-4 and V is TRBV6-1; D is unresolved. Germline V gene data show CDR1 as MNHNS and CDR2 as SASEGT. The CDR3 is made up of 16 amino acids. V was clipped by 0 bases and J by 0 bases, with 8 bases between them. As DNA, the CDR3 is TGTGCCAGCAGTGAAGCGCATGCGGCAACTAATGAAAAACTGTTTTTT. It yields the protein CASSEAHAATNEKLFF.

This rearrangement joins TRBV10-3 to TRBJ1-3; TRBD1 matches 10 bases. V lost 4 bases and J lost 4; bases outside the gene matches: 4. The CDR3 is made up of 15 amino acids. Germline V gene data show CDR1 as ENHRY and CDR2 as SYGVKD. The CDR3 protein is CAISAGTGVGNTIYF. The CDR3 coding sequence is TGTGCCATCAGTGCCGGGACAGGGGTAGGAAACACCATATATTTT.

This chain links TRBV7-8 with TRBJ2-3, with D possibly TRBD1 on 5 matching bases. Germline CDR1 reads SGHVS; CDR2 reads FQNEAQ. Trimming removed 5 bases from V and 3 bases from J, with 12 bases in between. CDR3 length: 14 amino acids. CDR3 amino acids: CASSPSPGTDTQYF. The CDR3 DNA reads as TGTGCCAGCAGCCCATCACCAGGGACAGATACGCAGTATTTT.

In this sample, this clonotype turned up many times. The rearrangement links TRBV12-3 or TRBV12-4 to TRBJ1-2; possible D gene TRBD1, 5 bases. The CDR3 extends over 15 amino acids. V was cut by 5 bases and J by 5 bases, with 18 bases left in between. The CDR3 DNA sequence: TGTGCCAGCAGTCCTGGGACCCTATATCGTTATGGCTACACCTTC. This sequence encodes CASSPGTLYRYGYTF.

The gene calls are TRBV20-1 and TRBJ1-4; D is unclear. This CDR3 contains 15 residues. V shed 7 bases and J shed 6 bases, with 21 bases lying between them. Germline values: CDR1 DFQATT, CDR2 SNEGSKA (reference sequence). The CDR3 loop is CSGNSAGRLDEKLFF. CDR3 bases: TGCAGTGGTAATTCGGCTGGACGGTTAGATGAAAAACTGTTTTTT.

The J gene is TRBJ1-2, the V gene TRBV4-3; the D is unclear. V was shortened by 3 bases and J by 4 bases, with 9 bases between the two germline ends. Per the germline V gene, CDR1 is LGHNA and CDR2 is YSLEER. CDR3 length: 13 residues. The CDR3 loop is CASSQQESYGYTF. The CDR3 coding sequence is TGCGCCAGCAGCCAGCAGGAGAGCTATGGCTACACCTTC.

At least ten counts were recorded for this clonotype. The chain combines TRBV12-3 or TRBV12-4 with TRBJ1-1; 7 bases are shared with TRBD1. J was trimmed by 0 bases and V by 5 bases; bases with no gene match: 3. The CDR3 totals 14 residues. The CDR3 nucleotides read TGTGCCAGCAGTGTCGGGACAGTGAACACTGAAGCTTTCTTT. It encodes CASSVGTVNTEAFF.

This clonotype was seen more than once but under ten times. V and J are TRBV20-1 and TRBJ1-5; D call uncertain. The V end lost 6 bases, the J end lost 1 base, and 10 bases lay between the germline ends. CDR1 is DFQATT and CDR2 is SNEGSKA in the germline V gene (reference sequence). The CDR3 is 13 amino acids. CDR3: CSAPFGSNQPQHF. The CDR3 DNA reads TGCAGTGCCCCCTTCGGCAGCAATCAGCCCCAGCATTTT.

The genes are TRBV5-1 and TRBJ1-3; 7 nucleotides match TRBD1. With V trimmed by 1 base and J by 3 bases, 4 bases remained unmatched. This CDR3 has 15 residues. Germline V gene data show CDR1 as SGHRS and CDR2 as YFSETQ. CDR3 sequence: CASSLITGVGNTIYF. The DNA for the CDR3 is TGCGCCAGCAGCTTGATTACAGGGGTTGGAAACACCATATATTTT.

This clonotype was observed a few times. The chain is built from TRBV6-6 and TRBJ2-7; D unresolved. Germline CDR1 is MNHNY and CDR2 is SVGAGI (reference sequence). This CDR3 contains 11 residues. The V and J ends lost 5 bases and 5 bases respectively, with 7 bases between them. The CDR3 loop reads CASSHNNEQYF. The DNA for the CDR3 is TGTGCCAGCAGTCACAACAACGAGCAGTACTTC.

The CDR3 here is CASSYYGDRVSGANVLTF. Written as DNA, the CDR3 is TGTGCCAGCAGTTACTACGGGGACAGGGTTTCTGGGGCCAACGTCCTGACTTTC. The gene calls are TRBV6-2 or TRBV6-3 and TRBJ2-6, with 9 nucleotides matching TRBD1. V lost 1 base and J lost 1; bases outside the gene matches: 5. Germline V gene lookup returns CDR1 MNHEY and CDR2 SVGEGT. The CDR3 is 18 amino acids.

V gene TRBV29-1 combines with J gene TRBJ2-3, with D perhaps matching TRBD2 (6 bases). The V end was cut by 7 bases, the J end by 1 base, with 15 bases between. Germline V lookup: CDR1 SQVTM, CDR2 ANQGSEA. This CDR3 has 14 amino acids. As DNA, the CDR3 is TGCAGCGGGGAGGCCGTTCTGGGCACAGATACGCAGTATTTT. Amino acids: CSGEAVLGTDTQYF.

V and J are TRBV27 and TRBJ2-7; the match to TRBD2 covers 8 bases. CDR3 length: 14 amino acids. The germline V gene has CDR1 MNHEY and CDR2 SMNVEV (reference sequence). The V gene end was trimmed by 3 bases and the J gene end by 4 bases; junction bases not matched to a gene: 5. The CDR3 DNA reads as TGTGCCAGCAGTTTCGGACTAGCCGAGTACGAGCAGTACTTC. It translates to CASSFGLAEYEQYF.

This clonotype was counted ten times or more. The chain links TRBV6-2 or TRBV6-3 to TRBJ1-1; 7 bases are shared with TRBD1. Trimming took 8 bases from V and 5 from J; bases not matched to a gene: 2. Germline CDR1 MNHEY, CDR2 SVGEGT. This CDR3 spans 11 amino acids. CDR3 nucleotide sequence: TGTGCCAGCGTACAGGGGACTGAAGCTTTCTTT. Its translation: CASVQGTEAFF.

This clonotype appeared many times. The chain has TRBV4-3 and TRBJ2-3; D may correspond to TRBD1 or TRBD2 (5 bases each). V lost 1 base to trimming and J lost 7 bases, with 15 bases between them. CDR1 is LGHNA and CDR2 is YSLEER in the germline V gene. This CDR3 region has 15 residues. The CDR3 region has the DNA TGCGCCAGCAGCCAAGTAGGGACCGCTGGCTATACGCAGTATTTT. It encodes CASSQVGTAGYTQYF.

This clonotype was recorded a few times. The chain recombines TRBV27 with TRBJ2-3; 8 bases are shared with TRBD1. Germline trimming cut 1 base from V and 4 bases from J; bases unmatched to any gene: 7. This CDR3 is 16 amino acids long. The germline CDR1 and CDR2 sequences are MNHEY and SMNVEV (reference sequence). The CDR3 region has the DNA TGTGCCAGCAGTTTATTCCAGGGGGCAGTCGCAGATACGCAGTATTTT. Translated: CASSLFQGAVADTQYF.

This clonotype turned up a few times. The genes are TRBV6-6 and TRBJ2-1; 7 positions match TRBD1. The CDR3 has 16 residues. Trimming at V came to 2 bases and at J to 3 bases, leaving 7 bases not matched to a gene. In germline, CDR1 is MNHNY, CDR2 SVGAGI (reference sequence). CDR3 in DNA: TGTGCCAGCAGTTACGAGACAGGGACCCTCTACAATGAGCAGTTCTTC. It is translated as CASSYETGTLYNEQFF.

The rearrangement links TRBV12-3 or TRBV12-4 to TRBJ2-1, with D possibly TRBD1 on 6 matching bases. The CDR3 loop spans 15 amino acids. The V and J ends lost 7 bases and 9 bases respectively, with 22 bases between them. CDR3 residues: CASTIPGTPWTEQFF. DNA of the CDR3: TGTGCCAGCACCATACCAGGGACACCGTGGACTGAGCAGTTCTTC.